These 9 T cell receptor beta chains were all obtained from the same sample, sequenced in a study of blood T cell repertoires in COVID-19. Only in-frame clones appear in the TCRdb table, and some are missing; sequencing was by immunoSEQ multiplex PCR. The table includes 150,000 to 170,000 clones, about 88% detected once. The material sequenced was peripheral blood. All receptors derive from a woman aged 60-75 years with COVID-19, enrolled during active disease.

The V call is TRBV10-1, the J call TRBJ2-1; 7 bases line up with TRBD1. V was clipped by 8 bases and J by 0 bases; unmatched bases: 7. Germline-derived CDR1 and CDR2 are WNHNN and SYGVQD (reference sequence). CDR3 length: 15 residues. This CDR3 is CASPRDRVSYNEQFF. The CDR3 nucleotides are TGCGCCAGCCCTCGCGACAGGGTCTCCTACAATGAGCAGTTCTTC.

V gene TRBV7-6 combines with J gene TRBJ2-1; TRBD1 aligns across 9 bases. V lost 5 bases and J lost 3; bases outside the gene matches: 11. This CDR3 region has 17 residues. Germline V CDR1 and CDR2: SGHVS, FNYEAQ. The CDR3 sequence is CASSPNAGTGIYNEQFF. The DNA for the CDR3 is TGTGCCAGCAGCCCAAACGCCGGGACAGGGATCTACAATGAGCAGTTCTTC.

DNA for the CDR3: TGTGCCAGTGTGGACAGGGATAATTCACCCCTCCACTTT. Residues: CASVDRDNSPLHF. J is TRBJ1-6 and V is TRBV19; 8 bases line up with TRBD1. The CDR3 covers 13 residues. Germline V lookup: CDR1 LNHDA, CDR2 SQIVND (reference sequence). The ends lost 8 bases at V and 5 bases at J; junction bases unmatched: 2.

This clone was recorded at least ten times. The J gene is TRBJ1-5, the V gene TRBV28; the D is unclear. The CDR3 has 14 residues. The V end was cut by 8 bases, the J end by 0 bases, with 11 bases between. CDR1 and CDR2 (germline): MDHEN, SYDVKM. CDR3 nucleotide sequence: TGTGCCAGCCGGCAGGTCCCTAGCAATCAGCCCCAGCATTTT. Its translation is CASRQVPSNQPQHF.

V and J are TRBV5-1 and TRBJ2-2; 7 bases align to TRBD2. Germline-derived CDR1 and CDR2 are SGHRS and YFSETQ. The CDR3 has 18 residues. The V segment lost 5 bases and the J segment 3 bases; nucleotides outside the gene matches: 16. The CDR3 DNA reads TGCGCCAGCAGGTCTCGGGCTAGCGGTGGCGTGGACACCGGGGAGCTGTTTTTT. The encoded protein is CASRSRASGGVDTGELFF.

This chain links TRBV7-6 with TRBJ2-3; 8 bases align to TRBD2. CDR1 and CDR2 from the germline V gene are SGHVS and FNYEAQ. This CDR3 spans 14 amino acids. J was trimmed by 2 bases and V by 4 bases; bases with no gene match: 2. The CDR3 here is CASSSGGDTDTQYF. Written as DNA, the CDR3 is TGTGCCAGCAGCTCGGGGGGGGACACAGATACGCAGTATTTT.

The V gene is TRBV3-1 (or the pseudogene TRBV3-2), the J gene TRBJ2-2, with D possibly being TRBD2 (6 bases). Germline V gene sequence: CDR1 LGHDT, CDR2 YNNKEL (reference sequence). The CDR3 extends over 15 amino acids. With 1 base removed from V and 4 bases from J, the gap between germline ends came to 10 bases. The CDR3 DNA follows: TGTGCCAGCAGCCAAGTCACGGGACTCACCGGGGAGCTGTTTTTT. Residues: CASSQVTGLTGELFF.

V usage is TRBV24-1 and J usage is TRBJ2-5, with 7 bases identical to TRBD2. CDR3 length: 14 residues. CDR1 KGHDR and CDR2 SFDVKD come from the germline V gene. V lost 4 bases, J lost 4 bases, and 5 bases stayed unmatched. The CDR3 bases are TGTGCCACCAGTGACCCAGGGAGGGGAGAGACCCAGTACTTC. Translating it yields CATSDPGRGETQYF.

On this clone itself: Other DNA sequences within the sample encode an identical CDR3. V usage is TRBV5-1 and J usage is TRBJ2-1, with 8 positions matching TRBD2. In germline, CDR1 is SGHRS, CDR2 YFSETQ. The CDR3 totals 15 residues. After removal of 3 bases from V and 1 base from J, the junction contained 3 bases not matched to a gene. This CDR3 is CASSSSGSSYNEQFF. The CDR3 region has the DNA TGCGCCAGCAGCTCCAGCGGGAGTTCCTACAATGAGCAGTTCTTC.